A selection of T cell receptor beta chains follows, all from one sample in a study of CD8 T cells in Susac syndrome. TCRdb ran MiXCR on the immunoSEQ multiplex PCR reads and lists one entry per CDR3 protein. The sample records approximately 130,000 distinct CDR3 sequences, about 90% being singletons. The sample comprised CD8+ T cells from PBMCs. Receptors originate from a human donor with multiple sclerosis. Both conserved end residues are part of each CDR3. Fields, in order: clone size, D gene, J gene, V gene, CDR3 length, CDR3 DNA, CDR3 protein. The D gene is left open where the match is weak. Clone size is given for some rows only: seen once, a few or many times, or a class if the clone is expanded.

few,-,TRBJ2-7,TRBV6-6,13,TGTGCCAGCAGTTATCGGCTGGGGGGCGAGCAGTACTTC,CASSYRLGGEQYF
-,TRBD2,TRBJ2-3,TRBV4-3,15,TGCGCCAGCAGCCAAGCGGGACTAGAAACAGATACGCAGTATTTT,CASSQAGLETDTQYF
-,-,TRBJ2-2,TRBV3-1,14,TGTGCCAGCAGCCCCAACTCGAACACCGGGGAGCTGTTTTTT,CASSPNSNTGELFF
-,TRBD1,TRBJ1-4,TRBV5-6,16,TGTGCCAGCAGCTACTCTCCGGGACAGGTTAATGAAAAACTGTTTTTT,CASSYSPGQVNEKLFF
-,-,TRBJ1-1,TRBV27,14,TGTGCCAGCAGTTCCTACACAACAGCTACTGAAGCTTTCTTT,CASSSYTTATEAFF
-,-,TRBJ2-7,TRBV27,14,TGTGCCAGCAGCCCGTCGGTACTCCGCCACGAGCAGTACTTC,CASSPSVLRHEQYF
-,TRBD1,TRBJ2-7,TRBV5-1,14,TGCGCCAGCAGCTCCTACAGGGGACCCTACGAGCAGTACTTC,CASSSYRGPYEQYF
-,TRBD2,TRBJ2-1,TRBV7-9,17,TGTGCCAGCAGCCGCCCTAGCGGGAGGGCCGTGTACAATGAGCAGTTCTTC,CASSRPSGRAVYNEQFF
-,-,TRBJ2-7,TRBV27,11,TGTGCCAGCAGTACCCCCCACGAGCAGTACTTC,CASSTPHEQYF
-,TRBD1,TRBJ2-7,TRBV20-1,14,TGCAGTGCTAGTATCCCGCGGGACAGGGTCGAGCAGTACTTC,CSASIPRDRVEQYF
-,-,TRBJ2-1,TRBV29-1,13,TGCAGCGTTGAAGAGGCTGGTTACAATGAGCAGTTCTTC,CSVEEAGYNEQFF